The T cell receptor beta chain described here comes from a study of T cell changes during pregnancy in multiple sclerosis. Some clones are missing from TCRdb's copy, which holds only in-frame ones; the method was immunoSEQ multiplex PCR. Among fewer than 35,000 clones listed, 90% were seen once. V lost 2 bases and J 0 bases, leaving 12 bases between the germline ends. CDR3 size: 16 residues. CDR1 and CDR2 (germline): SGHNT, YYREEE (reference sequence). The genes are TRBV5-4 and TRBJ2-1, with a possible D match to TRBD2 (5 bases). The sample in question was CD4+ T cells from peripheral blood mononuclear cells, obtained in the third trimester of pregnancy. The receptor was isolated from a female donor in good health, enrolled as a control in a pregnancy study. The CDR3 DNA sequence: TGTGCCAGCAGCTTCCTTGGCGGGCCCTCCTACAATGAGCAGTTCTTC. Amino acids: CASSFLGGPSYNEQFF.